The clone carrying this T cell receptor beta chain has a single count. Its antigen remains unknown. Germline V gene sequence: CDR1 MNHNS, CDR2 SASEGT. The ends were cut back, 9 bases at V and 1 base at J, with 12 bases in the middle. CDR3 length: 13 residues. This sample stems from a study of shared clonotypes between healthy human individuals. Study-wide context: Researchers assigned three CD4 naive, three CD4 memory, two CD8 naive and one CD8 memory plate to each donor.

Study outcomes and limitations: Generation probability values for non-shared clonotypes were lower than those for clonotypes shared by all four donors. Naive subsets generally had larger estimated richness than memory subsets.

Produced via immunoSEQ multiplex PCR; TCRdb's table is partial and in-frame only. The sample consists of roughly 2 million clones, about 94% of them appearing once. Subsets obtained from CD4+ cells comprised CD45RA+ naive and CD45RA-negative memory cells. The J gene is TRBJ1-2, the V gene TRBV6-1; the D is unclear. This clonotype was sampled from a man aged 18 to 30 in good health. The sequencing input was naive CD4+ T cells sorted from blood. The subset: CD45RA+ positively selected. This CDR3 is CASLRTNNYGYTF. CDR3 DNA: TGTGCCAGTCTTAGGACCAATAACTATGGCTACACCTTC.